This T cell receptor (beta chain) appears in the sequencing data of a study of blood T cell repertoires in COVID-19. Sequencing was performed with immunoSEQ multiplex PCR; in TCRdb, only in-frame clones are kept and a portion is missing. Of a few hundred thousand clones in the sample, approximately 81% were seen once. The CDR3 has 11 amino acids. The germline V and J ends were trimmed by 6 bases and 6 bases, with 6 bases remaining between them. Germline V CDR1 and CDR2: MNHEY, SMNVEV (reference sequence). This chain links TRBV27 with TRBJ2-1; a possible D gene is TRBD2 (5 bases). This TCR was sampled from a woman aged 18-30 years with acute or convalescent COVID-19. Sequenced: peripheral blood. The CDR3: CASRTSNEQFF. CDR3 coding DNA: TGTGCCAGCAGAACTAGCAATGAGCAGTTCTTC.